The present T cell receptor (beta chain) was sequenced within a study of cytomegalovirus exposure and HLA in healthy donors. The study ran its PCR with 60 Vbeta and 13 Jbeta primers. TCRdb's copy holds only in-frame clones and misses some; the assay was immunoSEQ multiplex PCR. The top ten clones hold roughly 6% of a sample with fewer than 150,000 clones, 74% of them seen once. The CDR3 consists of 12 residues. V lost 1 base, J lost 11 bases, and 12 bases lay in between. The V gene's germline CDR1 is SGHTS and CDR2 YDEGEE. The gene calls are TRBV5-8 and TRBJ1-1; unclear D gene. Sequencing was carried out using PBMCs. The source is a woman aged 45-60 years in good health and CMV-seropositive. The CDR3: CASSLKLNLAFF. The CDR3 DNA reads TGTGCCAGCAGCTTGAAACTAAATTTGGCTTTCTTT.